This T cell receptor (beta chain) was observed in a study of identical twins listed by TCRdb under 2016. For the study in its entirety: TCR alpha and beta repertoires from monozygotic twins, unrelated adults of various ages and cord blood were deep-sequenced to test whether fetal clonotypes persist. Replicate twin experiments were performed at different times using different library preparation protocols to rule out contamination.

The library came from 5' RACE. The instrument given in TCRdb is Illumina HiSeq 2000. A universal primer binding site was introduced by template switching, and a unique molecular identifier was present in the final cDNA, enabling accurate counting of TCR cDNA molecules. Specific primers in the conserved constant-segment region were used to synthesize first-strand cDNA for TCR alpha and beta chains. To control for contamination, every cDNA library carried two barcodes: a SMART-Mk sample barcode plus Illumina barcodes. TruSeq adapter sequences along with Illumina sample barcodes were introduced in two successive PCR steps. The Illumina HiSeq platform was used with custom primers to sequence TCR alpha and beta cDNA libraries. In the authors' own workflow: Unique molecular identifiers were extracted from raw reads with MiGEC, and CDR3 positions were determined with MiXCR. Recombination models were inferred per individual with the repgenHMM and IGoR tools using an EM algorithm. The analysis of shared clonotypes was done with the tcR package in R, with sharing normalized by the product of cloneset sizes. To study raw recombination without the effects of thymic and clonal selection, out-of-frame nonproductive sequences were analyzed. TCRdb trimmed public reads at Q25 via fastp, called clones via MiXCR and kept in-frame beta chains. Identical CDR3 protein sequences are pooled into one entry, listed with their most common genes and DNA. It is TCRdb's table, rather than the study itself, that gives the V and J calls and clone size. This sample comprises about 520,000 distinct CDR3 sequences, approximately 22% of them detected only once. The ten most abundant clones make up about 0.91% of the sample.

Overall results and qualifications from the work: Fewer insertions were carried by abundant cord blood beta clonotypes; a weaker similar trend was observed in young adult naive repertoires, while no such trend was observed in memory repertoires. Compared with coincidental sharing between unrelated individuals, an excess of low generation-probability sequences was observed among out-of-frame TCR alpha sequences shared between twins. In monozygotic twins, out-of-frame TCR alpha sharing was systematically underestimated by recombination models, although the models agreed with sharing between unrelated individuals. Zero-insertion analyses could be partly confounded by invariant T cells such as MAIT and iNKT, although diverse VJ usage argued against such confounding for most clonotypes. Because the same donors could not be followed over many years, the conclusions relied on cross-sectional statistical analysis. In beta out-of-frame sequences, excess twin sharing was weaker, because having fewer shared sequences lowered the signal-to-noise ratio.

Only healthy Caucasian donors were included. Three pairs of female monozygotic twins, all aged about 18 to 30 years, made up the twin cohort. Positive isolation kits from Invitrogen were used to isolate CD4+ and CD8+ T cell populations. CDR1 and CDR2 are drawn from the germline V gene (reference sequence): DFQATT, SNEGSKA. From the cysteine up to the phenylalanine, the CDR3 has a length of 13 residues. The read is trimmed to its CDR3 DNA, 39 bases read in frame from base 1. Deletion took 2 bases off V and 7 bases off J, with a span of 11 bases between the germline ends. This clonotype was observed a few times. No cognate antigen has been identified for it. The sample holds no much larger clone one base away, and base qualities are not on file. These same records also appear under a second study, on T cells expressing NK-cell markers. The second publication reports: TCR beta-chain repertoires were profiled in sorted CD3+CD56+NKG2C+, CD3+CD56+NKG2C- and CD3+CD56-NKG2C+ T-cell subsets from several donors. Of the eight sequenced donors, seven were found to be HCMV-seropositive and one was found to be HCMV-seronegative. To restrict sorting to alphabetaTCR-expressing T cells, an anti-gammadeltaTCR antibody was added in several experiments. For five or six donors, the dominant CD3+CD56+NKG2C+ clonotypes were among the top 10 CD8+ clonotypes and accounted for about 1.0-8% of CD8+ T cells. Those dominant clonotypes were again the most abundant among CD3+CD56-NKG2C+ cells in a handful of donors, at about 25-60.1%. Whether the expanded NKG2C-expressing T cell clones were specific for HCMV antigens remained unclear. The eight sequenced donors were randomly selected healthy volunteers, three men and five women. HCMV serostatus was determined by detecting HCMV-specific IgG in serum with a commercial ELISA kit. MIGEC was used to demultiplex reads and group the reads by UMI, and MiTCR was used to assemble and quantify clonotypes. To exclude erroneous sequences, any TCR cDNA sequence not supported by at least two reads was discarded. Downstream repertoire analysis used the tcR package, and clonotypes were matched across fractions by CDR3 nucleotide sequence plus V segment. VDJmatch was used to annotate antigen specificity against VDJdb, with one amino acid substitution in CDR3 permitted.

The V and J genes are TRBV20-1 and TRBJ1-4; possibly the D gene is TRBD1, per 5 matching bases. Source material: CD4+ T cells sorted from blood. The clonotype comes from a woman aged 18-30 years in good health. In nucleotide form, the sequence is TGCAGTGCTAGATGGGGGAATTCTGAAAAACTGTTTTTT. It translates to CSARWGNSEKLFF.